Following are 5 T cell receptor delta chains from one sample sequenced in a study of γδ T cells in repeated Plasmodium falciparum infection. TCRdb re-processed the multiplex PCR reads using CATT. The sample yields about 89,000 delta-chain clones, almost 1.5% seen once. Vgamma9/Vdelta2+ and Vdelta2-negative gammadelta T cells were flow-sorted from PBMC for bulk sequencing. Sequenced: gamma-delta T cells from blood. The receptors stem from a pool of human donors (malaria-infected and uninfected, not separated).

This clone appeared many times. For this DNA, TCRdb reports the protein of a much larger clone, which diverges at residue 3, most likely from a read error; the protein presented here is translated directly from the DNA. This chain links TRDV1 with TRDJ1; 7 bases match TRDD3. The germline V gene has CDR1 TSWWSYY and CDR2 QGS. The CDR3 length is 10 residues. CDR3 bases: TGTGCTCCTGGGGGCACGAAACTCATCTTT. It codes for CAPGGTKLIF.

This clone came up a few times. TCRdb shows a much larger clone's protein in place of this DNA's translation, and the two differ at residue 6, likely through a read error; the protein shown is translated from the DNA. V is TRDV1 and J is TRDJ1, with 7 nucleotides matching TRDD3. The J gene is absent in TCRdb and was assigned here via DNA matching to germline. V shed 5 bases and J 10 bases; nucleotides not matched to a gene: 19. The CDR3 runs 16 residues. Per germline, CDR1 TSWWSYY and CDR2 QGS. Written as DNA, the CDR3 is TGTGCTCTTGGGACCTGTGGATTGGGGGAAATGTCTGGACTCATCTTT. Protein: CALGTCGLGEMSGLIF.

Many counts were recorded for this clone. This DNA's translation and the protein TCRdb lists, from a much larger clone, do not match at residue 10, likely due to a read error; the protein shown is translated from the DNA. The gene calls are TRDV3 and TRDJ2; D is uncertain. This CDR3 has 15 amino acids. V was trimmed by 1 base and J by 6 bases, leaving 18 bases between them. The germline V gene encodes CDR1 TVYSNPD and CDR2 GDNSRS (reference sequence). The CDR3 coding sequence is TGTGCCTTTACATTTCCCACCTCGTTGGCAGCACAACTCTTCTTT. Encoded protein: CAFTFPTSLAAQLFF.

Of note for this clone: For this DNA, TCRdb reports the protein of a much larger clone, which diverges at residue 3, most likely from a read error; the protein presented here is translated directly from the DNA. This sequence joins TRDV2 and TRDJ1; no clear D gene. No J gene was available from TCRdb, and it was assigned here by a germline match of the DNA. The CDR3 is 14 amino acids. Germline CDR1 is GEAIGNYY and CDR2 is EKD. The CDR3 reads CARDTGRLADKLIF. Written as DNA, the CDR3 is TGTGCCCGTGACACCGGCCGATTAGCCGATAAACTCATCTTT.

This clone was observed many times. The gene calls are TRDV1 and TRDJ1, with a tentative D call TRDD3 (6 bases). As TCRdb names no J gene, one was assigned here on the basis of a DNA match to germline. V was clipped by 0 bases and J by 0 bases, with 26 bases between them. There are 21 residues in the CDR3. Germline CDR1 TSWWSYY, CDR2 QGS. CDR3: CALGELRGRGFDSRYTDKLIF. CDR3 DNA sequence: TGTGCTCTTGGGGAACTGAGGGGGAGAGGATTTGATAGCAGGTACACCGATAAACTCATCTTT.